Listed below are T cell receptor beta chains from one sample, sequenced in a study of shared clonotypes between healthy human individuals. The assay was immunoSEQ multiplex PCR, and TCRdb's table has in-frame clones only and misses some. The sample includes under 2.5 million clones, approximately 90% seen only once; the top ten take 0.3% to 0.45%. The sample comprised naive CD4+ T cells from PBMCs. The receptor source for this set is a man aged 18-30 years in good health. Some clones in this sample may be carry-over from other donors' samples. Both conserved end residues are trimmed from each CDR3.

V	J	CDR3
TRBV6-6	TRBJ2-7	ASSYDRGSYEQY
TRBV28	TRBJ2-1	ASRSTGQGAPQDEQF
TRBV6-5	TRBJ2-3	ASSRSGRTDTQY
TRBV6-5	TRBJ1-4	ASSYSAGGSEKLF
TRBV12-5	TRBJ2-1	ASGFRLAANNEQF
TRBV6-5	TRBJ1-1	ASSYSPPRGTEAF
TRBV7-3	TRBJ2-1	ASSLPTSGGYNEQF
TRBV7-3	TRBJ2-5	ASSLTSGETQY
TRBV4-3	TRBJ2-1	ASSQDFNRVFEQF
TRBV18	TRBJ2-7	ASSRTPGQSYEQY
TRBV5-6	TRBJ1-1	ASSRTATLNTEAF
TRBV28	TRBJ1-1	ASSWPRDTSRTEAF
TRBV18	TRBJ1-4	ASSFDRDAVEKLF
TRBV7-9	TRBJ1-2	ASSFSDRNYGYT
TRBV28	TRBJ1-4	ASSDRGEEKLF
TRBV7-2	TRBJ2-5	ASRPTGLETQY
TRBV10-2	TRBJ1-1	ATALQGTEAF
TRBV4-3	TRBJ2-2	ASSQSGTRTGELF
TRBV28	TRBJ1-2	ASSRTGGGNYGYT
TRBV18	TRBJ2-5	ASSPLYQETQY
TRBV19	TRBJ1-1	ASSTLAPTEAF
TRBV5-1	TRBJ2-3	ASSPRGATSTDTQY
TRBV29-1	TRBJ2-7	SVLYGQTSYEQY
TRBV9	TRBJ1-4	ASSVDGTGEEKLF
TRBV11-2	TRBJ2-5	ASSPLRETQY
TRBV18	TRBJ1-1	ASSPNPGNGFTEAF
TRBV7-9	TRBJ2-1	ASSRTSGRPNEQF